Listed here are 8 T cell receptor beta chains from one sample, sequenced in a study of T cell repertoires in cytomegalovirus infection. Their cognate antigens are unknown. MiXCR was run by TCRdb on the reads, yielding one entry per CDR3 protein. The data show a few hundred thousand distinct CDR3 sequences, with 35% to 50% seen just once and around 48% held by the top ten. Sequenced material: cultured PBMCs, taken from culture after CMV antigen stimulation. The origin of the receptors is a human donor in good health (CMV status not recorded). Some clones in this sample may be carry-over from other donors' samples.

This chain joins TRBV19 and TRBJ2-2; 10 nucleotides agree with TRBD1. Losses at the gene ends were 2 bases for V and 4 bases for J; bases not matched to a gene: 10. Germline CDR1 LNHDA, CDR2 SQIVND (reference sequence). CDR3 length equals 18 residues. The CDR3 reads CASSIRSPGTGVTGELFF. The CDR3 DNA is TGTGCCAGTAGTATACGGTCCCCGGGGACAGGGGTCACCGGGGAGCTGTTTTTT.

This chain links TRBV9 with TRBJ1-1, with unresolved D. The CDR3 runs 13 residues. Trimming removed 0 bases from V and 4 bases from J, with 7 bases in between. Germline-derived CDR1 and CDR2 are SGDLS and YYNGEE. The CDR3 sequence: CASSVASGTEAFF. The CDR3 nucleotides read TGTGCCAGCAGCGTAGCTTCAGGCACTGAAGCTTTCTTT.

The chain combines TRBV28 with TRBJ2-4, with D perhaps TRBD1 (5 bases). CDR1 MDHEN and CDR2 SYDVKM come from the germline V gene. The CDR3 extends over 17 amino acids. Trimming shortened V by 6 bases and J by 5 bases, and 23 bases separated the two germline ends. The CDR3 reads CASSDPRGRAAQNIQYF. The DNA of the CDR3 is TGTGCCAGCAGCGACCCCCGAGGCAGGGCGGCCCAAAACATTCAGTACTTC.

This clonotype was detected a few times. This chain uses TRBV7-2 with TRBJ2-7, with TRBD2 matching 8 bases. The length of the CDR3 is 16 residues. After removal of 3 bases from V and 2 bases from J, the junction contained 9 bases not matched to a gene. Germline V gene sequence: CDR1 SGHTA, CDR2 FQGNSA. The CDR3 DNA sequence: TGTGCCAGCAGCTTGGGTTTGGGACTAGGACCCTACGAGCAGTACTTC. Residues: CASSLGLGLGPYEQYF.

The chain is built from TRBV6-1 and TRBJ2-7; TRBD1 might be the D (6 bases). The V gene's germline CDR1 is MNHNS and CDR2 SASEGT. The CDR3 loop spans 16 amino acids. The V end was cut by 1 base, the J end by 0 bases, with 13 bases between. The CDR3 DNA sequence: TGTGCCAGCAGTGAAGGATTTGGGGGCGGCTCCTACGAGCAGTACTTC. This sequence encodes CASSEGFGGGSYEQYF.

The chain is built from TRBV6-1 and TRBJ1-5, with D possibly matching TRBD1 (5 bases). Germline CDR1 and CDR2: MNHNS and SASEGT. This CDR3 comprises 13 residues. The V end was cut by 7 bases, the J end by 3 bases, with 10 bases between. CDR3 nucleotides: TGTGCCAGCAAGATGGGGGACAATCAGCCCCAGCATTTT. Its translation is CASKMGDNQPQHF.

J is TRBJ2-3 and V is TRBV15, with no clear D. Germline V gives CDR1 LNHNV, CDR2 YYDKDF (reference sequence). V was cut by 0 bases and J by 6 bases, with 4 bases left in between. CDR3 size: 12 residues. The CDR3 sequence: CATSRDWDTQYF. DNA for the CDR3: TGTGCCACCAGCAGAGATTGGGATACGCAGTATTTT.

This clonotype was seen a handful of times. The chain uses TRBV7-2 and TRBJ1-1; a possible D gene is TRBD1 (5 bases). The CDR3 spans 14 residues. Germline values: CDR1 SGHTA, CDR2 FQGNSA. V lost 4 bases, J lost 10 bases, and 19 bases lay in between. CDR3 sequence: CASSSTRDSGRAFF. The CDR3 DNA follows: TGTGCCAGCAGCTCCACCCGGGACTCCGGGAGAGCTTTCTTT.